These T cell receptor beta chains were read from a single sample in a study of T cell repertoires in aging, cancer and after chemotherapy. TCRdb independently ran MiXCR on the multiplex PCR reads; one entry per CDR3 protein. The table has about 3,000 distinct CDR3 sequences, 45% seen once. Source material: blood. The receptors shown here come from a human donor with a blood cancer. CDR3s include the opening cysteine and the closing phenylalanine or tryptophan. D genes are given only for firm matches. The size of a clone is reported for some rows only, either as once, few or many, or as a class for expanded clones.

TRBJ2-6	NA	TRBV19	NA	TGTGCCAGTAAAGTTGGTGGGGCCAACGTCCTGACTTTC	CASKVGGANVLTF
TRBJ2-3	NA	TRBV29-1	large	TGCAGCGTTGAAACTAGTTTAAGACGCACAGATACGCAGTATTTT	CSVETSLRRTDTQYF
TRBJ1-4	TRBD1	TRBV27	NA	TGTGCCAGCAGTAGGACAGGGGCTAATGAAAAACTGTTTTTT	CASSRTGANEKLFF
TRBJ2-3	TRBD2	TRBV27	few	TGTGCCAGCAGCCCCCCCCTAGCGGGAGTGTATGCAGATACGCAGTATTTT	CASSPPLAGVYADTQYF
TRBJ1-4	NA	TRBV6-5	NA	TGTGCCAGCAGTTACTCAACCGGCCAGTCAAAACTGTTTTTT	CASSYSTGQSKLFF
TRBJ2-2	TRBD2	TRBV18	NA	TGTGCCAGCTCACCCGCGGGGACTAGCGGGTACGGGGAGCTGTTTTTT	CASSPAGTSGYGELFF
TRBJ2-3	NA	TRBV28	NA	TGTGCCAGTCAGGGGATGAAGACAGATACGCAGTATTTT	CASQGMKTDTQYF
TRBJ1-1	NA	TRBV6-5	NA	TGTGCCAGCAGTCGGAAACAGGGTGGAAGAACTGAAGCTTTCTTT	CASSRKQGGRTEAFF
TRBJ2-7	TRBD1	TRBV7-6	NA	TGTGCCAGCAGCCCCCGACAGGGGGTGAGGGAGCAGTACTTC	CASSPRQGVREQYF
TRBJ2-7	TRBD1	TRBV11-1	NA	TGTGCCAGCAGCTCTTCTTACCCCGGGACAGGGGGTACCTACGAGCAGTACTTC	CASSSSYPGTGGTYEQYF
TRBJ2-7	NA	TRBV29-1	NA	TGCAGCCCCTCGGCGGGGCCCGGGTACGAGCAGTACTTC	CSPSAGPGYEQYF
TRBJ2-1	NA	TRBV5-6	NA	TGCGCCAGCAGCTTGGCCCCAGGGGACAATGAGCAGTTCTTC	CASSLAPGDNEQFF
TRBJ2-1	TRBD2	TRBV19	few	TGTGCCAGTAGTATCGGGAGGGGCTCCTACAATGAGCAGTTCTTC	CASSIGRGSYNEQFF
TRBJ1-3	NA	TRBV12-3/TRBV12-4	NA	TGTGCCAGCAGTCGGGACCTGAGCTCTGGAAACACCATATATTTT	CASSRDLSSGNTIYF
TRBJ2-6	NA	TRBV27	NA	TGTGCCAGCAGTTTACCTGGGGGCTCTGGGGCCAACGTCCTGACTTTC	CASSLPGGSGANVLTF
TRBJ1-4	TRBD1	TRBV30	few	TGTGCCTGCCGACAGGGTCTGAATGAAAAACTGTTTTTT	CACRQGLNEKLFF
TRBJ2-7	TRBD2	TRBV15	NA	TGTGCCACCAGTAAGAGACCGGGGGGGACGGGCTTCTACGAGCAGTACTTC	CATSKRPGGTGFYEQYF
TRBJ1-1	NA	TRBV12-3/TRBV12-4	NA	TGTGCCAGCAGTTTAGCAGGGAGGGCTGAAGCTTTCTTT	CASSLAGRAEAFF
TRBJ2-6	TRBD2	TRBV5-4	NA	TGTGCCAGCAGCTTCGGTCTGGGAGGGTCTGGGGCCAACGTCCTGACTTTC	CASSFGLGGSGANVLTF
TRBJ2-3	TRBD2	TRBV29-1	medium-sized	TGCAGCGCCGAGGGGCTGTTGGGGGGGAGAGATACGCAGTATTTT	CSAEGLLGGRDTQYF
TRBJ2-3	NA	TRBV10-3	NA	TGTGCCATCAGTGAGTCGACAGATACGCAGTATTTT	CAISESTDTQYF
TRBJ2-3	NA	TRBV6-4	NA	TGTGCCAGCAATTGGGCAGGAGCGCCAGCTAGCACAGATACGCAGTATTTT	CASNWAGAPASTDTQYF
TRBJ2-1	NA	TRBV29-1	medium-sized	TGCAGCGGACGGGAACGGGACATCTACAATGAGCAGTTCTTC	CSGRERDIYNEQFF
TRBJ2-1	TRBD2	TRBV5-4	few	TGTGCCAGCAGCTTGGGACTAGCGGGGGGCCTCAGCTCCTACAATGAGCAGTTCTTC	CASSLGLAGGLSSYNEQFF
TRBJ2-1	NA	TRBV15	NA	TGTGCCACCAGCCCGGGTGGGGGCAATGAGCAGTTCTTC	CATSPGGGNEQFF
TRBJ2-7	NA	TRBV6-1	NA	TGTGCCAGCAGTATACGGACGGGAGCCTACGAGCAGTACTTC	CASSIRTGAYEQYF
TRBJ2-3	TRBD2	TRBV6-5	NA	TGTGCCAGCAGCCCATCCGGGACTAGCGGGAGGGGGACAGATACGCAGTATTTT	CASSPSGTSGRGTDTQYF
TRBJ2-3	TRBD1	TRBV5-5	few	TGTGCCAGCAGCCGTGGACAGGGGGCTGTAGATACGCAGTATTTT	CASSRGQGAVDTQYF
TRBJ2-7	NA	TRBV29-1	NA	TGCAGCGTTGATCCGTTTGCCGTTGGGAACGAGCAGTACTTC	CSVDPFAVGNEQYF
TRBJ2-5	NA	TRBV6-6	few	TGTGCCAGCAGTTACTCGATTGGAGGGGGAGAGACCCAGTACTTC	CASSYSIGGGETQYF
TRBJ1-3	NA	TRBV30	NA	TGTGCCTGTTATCGGTGGGCAGCCAGCCGAAACACCATATATTTT	CACYRWAASRNTIYF
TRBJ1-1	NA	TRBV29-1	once	TGCAGCGTTGATCACCGCTGGAACACTGAAGCTTTCTTT	CSVDHRWNTEAFF
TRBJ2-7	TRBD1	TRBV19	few	TGTGCCAGTACGGGACAGTTGTCCTACGAGCAGTACTTC	CASTGQLSYEQYF
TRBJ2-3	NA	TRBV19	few	TGTGCCAGTAGTATGACAGCTTCAGATACGCAGTATTTT	CASSMTASDTQYF
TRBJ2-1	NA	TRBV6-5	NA	TGTGCCAGCACCTCCAGGGCTTTCCCGGGCGAGCAGTTCTTC	CASTSRAFPGEQFF
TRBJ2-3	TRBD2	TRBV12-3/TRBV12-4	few	TGTGCCAGCAGTTTGTCGGGGGGGGCGGGAGATACGCAGTATTTT	CASSLSGGAGDTQYF
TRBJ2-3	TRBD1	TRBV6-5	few	TGTGCCAGCAGTCCGGGACAGAAGAGAACAGATACGCAGTATTTT	CASSPGQKRTDTQYF
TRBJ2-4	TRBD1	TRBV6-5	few	TGTGCCAGCAGTCCCGACAGGGCTGACATTCAGTACTTC	CASSPDRADIQYF
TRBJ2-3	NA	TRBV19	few	TGTGCCAGTAGTATAGCCGTCACAACAGATACGCAGTATTTT	CASSIAVTTDTQYF
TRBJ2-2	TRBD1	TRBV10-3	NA	TGTGCCATCAGTGAGTCTTTGAGGGGGCGGAGCGGGGAGCTGTTTTTT	CAISESLRGRSGELFF
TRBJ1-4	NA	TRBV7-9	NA	TGTGCCAGTCAGCCGGATGCAACTAATGAAAAACTGTTTTTT	CASQPDATNEKLFF
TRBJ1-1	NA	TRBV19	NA	TGTGCCAGTAGTATGTCCCTGAACACTGAAGCTTTCTTT	CASSMSLNTEAFF
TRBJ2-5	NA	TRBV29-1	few	TGCAGCGTGGGGCCCAAGGGGGTAGCCCACATTGAAGAGACCCAGTACTTC	CSVGPKGVAHIEETQYF
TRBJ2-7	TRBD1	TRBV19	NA	TGTGCCACCCGCGGACAGGGCAGGTACGAGCAGTACTTC	CATRGQGRYEQYF
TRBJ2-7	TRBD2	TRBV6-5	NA	TGTGCCAGCAGTTACTCGGGGGGGGTGGGCTCCTACGAGCAGTACTTC	CASSYSGGVGSYEQYF
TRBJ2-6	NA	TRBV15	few	TGTGCCACCAGCAGAGGGTCTAGAGCTGGGGCCAACGTCCTGACTTTC	CATSRGSRAGANVLTF